This T cell receptor (beta chain) was observed in a study of shared clonotypes between healthy human individuals (dated by TCRdb to the early 2020s). Concerning the study at large: A few men and a couple of women, aged 18 to 49 years, made up the cohort. Different laboratories and diverse techniques were used to prepare libraries and sequence TCR repertoires, to increase sequencing depth and limit assay-specific biases. Each donor's leukapheresis produced roughly between about 0.85 and 10 billion PBMCs. Per donor, three plates each were used for CD4 naive and CD4 memory, two for CD8 naive, and one for CD8 memory. The study deeply sequenced blood TCR repertoires of about 5 healthy adults to estimate repertoire size and the extent of clonotype sharing between individuals. Study-wide findings and limitations: Sampling was limited to blood, and TCR repertoires in tissue likely differ from TCR repertoires in blood. Pairwise subsampling indicated that sequencing depth was expected to affect the degree of clonotype sharing among donors. Sharing across a few donors was observed for around 4.8% of naive CD4, under 4% of naive CD8, roughly 2.3% of memory CD4, and around 0.42% of memory CD8 clonotypes. Incomplete sequencing was indicated by rarefaction of sorted-subset datasets, despite the large sequencing depth. Higher generation probabilities were observed for clonotypes shared by all four sorted-subset donors than for non-shared clonotypes. Naive subsets generally had larger estimated clonotype richness than memory subsets. Because the study included only a small number of donors, the genetic and exposure-history diversity represented was limited.

Concerning this clone itself: Its target antigen remains unknown. Nothing much larger sits one base from this clone, and base qualities are not available.

There are 14 amino acids in the CDR3, from cysteine to phenylalanine inclusive. The only DNA kept is the CDR3, 42 bases in frame from the first base. Trimming costs V 3 bases and J 0 bases, and their ends lie 9 bases apart. From the germline V gene, CDR1 is SGDLS and CDR2 is YYNGEE. Using the deep immunoSEQ assay, TCR CDR3 regions were amplified from genomic DNA by multiplex PCR. Genomic DNA extracted from each cell subset was distributed evenly over all wells of several immunoSEQ 96-well plates, and each plate served as one replicate. For sorted subsets, roughly 0.2 ug genomic DNA, equal to tens of thousands of T cell genomes, was loaded into each replicate PCR. Purified libraries were quantified with a Qubit 3.0 fluorometer, sized on a Bioanalyzer 2100, and re-quantified with the KAPA Library Quantification kit. Every immunoSEQ 96-well plate was sequenced on a separate single-read 150-cycle Illumina NextSeq 550 flow cell. The paper's processing steps were these. Because only junctional sequences without quality scores were contained in the immunoSEQ output, filtering matching that applied to full-length reads could not be performed. To assign V/J genes and CDR3, sequences were annotated using PyIR, a Python wrapper for IgBLAST v1.9, with IMGT germline references. Reads were filtered out if the reads had weak V/J assignments (E-value above 1e-6), no CDR3, stop codons, out-of-frame junctions, or ambiguous translated residues. V3J clonotypes were defined as sequences sharing the same inferred V gene, J gene, and CDR3 amino acid sequence. To compute the percentage overlap between repertoires, the number of shared unique clonotypes was divided by the size of the smaller repertoire. Three approaches were used to assess repertoire richness: RTK rarefaction, the Chao1 estimator, and Recon v2.1 estimates of unobserved clonotypes. Generation probabilities for all TCRbeta clonotypes obtained by the gDNA method from several donors were computed using OLGA. The clones in this table, taken by TCRdb from immuneACCESS, are in-frame only. Not every clone is retained; where verified, under half of the shortfall comes from an unresolved V gene, and the cause of the rest is unknown. The DNA gave D and trimming, while V, J and clone size come from that table. This sample holds fewer than 1.4 million clones; approximately 80% were observed only once. The ten top clones hold roughly 0.61% of the sample.

Donors were healthy HIV-negative adults with no recently reported acute infections or vaccinations. Every donor was a Caucasian adult living in Nashville, Tennessee, USA. CD4+ T cells were enriched through magnetic negative selection, after which naive cells were positively selected on CD45RA and the remaining negative fraction served as the memory subset. Blood was obtained by leukapheresis, after which PBMCs were separated by Ficoll-Histopaque density gradient centrifugation and cryopreserved in liquid nitrogen vapor phase. Purity and quantity of every magnetically sorted T cell population were checked by analytical flow cytometry. Genomic DNA was isolated from every sorted fraction and measured by UV absorbance on a Nanodrop 2000c.

The sequence links TRBV9 to TRBJ1-1, with a tentative D gene TRBD1 over 5 matching bases. Input material: memory CD4+ T cells from PBMCs. This specimen's cell subset or site label, interpreted: CD45RA-negative fraction. The source is a man in his late teens or twenties in good health. Some clones in this sample may be carry-over from other donors' samples. The DNA reads as follows: TGTGCCAGCAGCGAGGGGAATCTGAACACTGAAGCTTTCTTT. The encoded protein is CASSEGNLNTEAFF. Where the CDR3 stops, the reference TRBV9 and TRBJ1-1 genes take over; the full variable domain is DSGVTQTPKHLITATGQRVTLRCSPRSGDLSVYWYQQSLDQGLQFLIQYYNGEERAKGNILERFSAQQFPDLHSELNLSSLELGDSALYFCASSEGNLNTEAFFGQGTRLTVV.